This record covers a single TCR beta chain. Its antigen target is currently unknown. No much larger clonotype is one base removed from it; base qualities were not supplied. Following the manufacturer's recommendations, the immunoSEQ kit was used to generate TCR beta libraries from genomic DNA. To prepare libraries, a first multiplex PCR with proprietary primers was run, followed by a second PCR that added unique barcodes, and a bead cleanup was done after each round. A kit-provided positive control reaction and a negative control reaction were included in every sample batch. The final libraries underwent checking on an Agilent 4200 TapeStation D1000 ScreenTape, volumetric pooling, and quantification by qPCR. Sequencing was performed on an Illumina NextSeq500 using a MidOutput 150-cycle cartridge, with 156 Read1 cycles, 15 Index1 cycles, and the kit custom primers. The pooled library was loaded at roughly 0.94 pM with an approximately 18% PhiX control spike-in. On the authors' methods: The vendor-processed data were analyzed in R, and a clonotype was defined as all T cells that share the same CDR3 nucleotide sequence. In the clone abundance analyses, frequencies were normalized to the 10,000 most abundant clones in each sample. Before analysis, public T cell clones were removed, and these numbered fewer than six per sample on average. A difference in abundance of at least 32-fold between compartments was used to define tumor-enriched and baseline blood-enriched clonotypes. Clonotypes expanded or contracted between blood time points were identified with a beta-binomial differential abundance model. Tumor-blood repertoire similarity was measured with the Baroni-Urbani and Buser coefficient, and groups were compared using two-tailed Wilcoxon tests in R. In TCRdb, the immuneACCESS table is reduced to in-frame sequences with V and J assigned. These tables do not hold every clone; where another copy was compared, an unresolved V gene accounts for under half, and the others remain unexplained. V and J calls and clone size follow that table, whereas D and trimming were derived from the DNA. The sample table records some 72,000 clones; 82% of these occur just once. The ten largest clones represent almost 6% of the sample.

The data were taken from a study of radiation and T cells in renal cell carcinoma (dated by TCRdb to about 2020). In terms of the full investigation: The samples were obtained from a clinical trial, where primary renal cell carcinomas were treated with 15 Gy stereotactic body radiation therapy and then removed by nephrectomy 4 weeks afterward. TCR beta sequencing covered around 50 samples in total, comprising around 26 tumors and roughly 27 peripheral blood samples. Across all 53 samples, 4,016,671 unique CDR3 nucleotide sequences, encoding about 3,000,000 unique CDR3 amino acid sequences, were identified.

What the time point label conveys for this sample: blood 2 weeks post-SBRT. Interpreted using the paper, the treatment or condition label stands for: 15 Gy SBRT to primary tumor, nephrectomy 4 weeks later. Serial peripheral blood from radiation-treated patients was sampled at baseline, 2 weeks and 4 weeks after SBRT to track tumor-enriched clonotypes. Every patient had renal cell carcinoma of clear cell pathology. The QIAamp DNA Blood Mini Kit (Qiagen) was used to prepare genomic DNA for TCR sequencing. The analyses included just those samples that passed every quality control check. General conclusions and limits of the study: An increase in top tumor clonotypes in blood was observed from baseline to 2 weeks post-radiation, followed by contraction by 4 weeks, which was taken to suggest transient expansion of tumor-resident clones. Blood repertoire dynamics were not followed beyond 4 weeks after treatment. The single-armed trial design could not address effects of radiation dose or scheduling on the TCR repertoire. Because no pretreatment tumor biopsies were available, whether clonotypes were present in the tumor at baseline could not be determined.

Trimming removed 1 base from V and 4 bases from J, leaving 6 bases between the germline ends. From the germline V gene (reference sequence), CDR1 is SGHKS and CDR2 is YYEKEE. Taken from cysteine to phenylalanine, the CDR3 has 13 residues. Only the CDR3 DNA stays, 39 bases, in frame from base 1. This receptor chain uses TRBV5-5 and TRBJ2-1; there is no confident call for the D gene. This clonotype originated in a man in his 60s with renal cell carcinoma. Here the sequenced sample was blood, taken from a patient whose treatment included radiotherapy and nephrectomy. The CDR3 region reads CASSLLGYNEQFF. Read as DNA, the sequence is TGTGCCAGCAGCTTGTTGGGGTACAATGAGCAGTTCTTC.